The 11 T cell receptor beta chains presented below share a single source sample, sequenced in a study of blood T cells in healthy people across ages. Primed by a sample-barcoded 5' primer and a J-beta primer mix, a second PCR proceeded for about 7 to 12 cycles. TCRdb independently ran MiXCR on the 5' RACE reads; one entry per CDR3 protein. Seen here are some 700,000 distinct CDR3 sequences, roughly two fifths observed once, and the top ten hold under 25%. Sequencing was performed on blood. Every receptor here comes from a woman aged 55-70 years in good health.

The gene calls are TRBV27 and TRBJ2-1, with TRBD1 identical over 8 bases. Germline lookup yields CDR1 MNHEY and CDR2 SMNVEV (reference sequence). The ends lost 6 bases at V and 6 bases at J; junction bases unmatched: 7. The CDR3 runs 14 residues. In nucleotides, the CDR3 is TGTGCCAGCAGGCGGACAGGGCGTGTCAATGAGCAGTTCTTC. Encoded protein: CASRRTGRVNEQFF.

As regards this clonotype: A read error may account for a junction end that differs from germline. The gene calls are TRBV9 and TRBJ2-3; tentative D call: TRBD2 (6 bases). Germline assignment: CDR1 SGDLS and CDR2 YYNGEE. The CDR3 runs to 14 residues. The CDR3 is CTSDTGGSRDTQYF. CDR3 nucleotide sequence: TGTACCAGTGACACCGGGGGTTCTAGGGATACGCAGTATTTT.

This clonotype was recorded at least ten times. The chain links TRBV5-1 to TRBJ1-1; D not resolved. The germline gives CDR1 SGHRS, CDR2 YFSETQ. V was trimmed by 1 base and J by 2 bases, leaving 9 bases between them. There are 14 residues in the CDR3. Here the CDR3 DNA reads TGCGCCAGCAGCTTGCCACTCGGCAACACTGAAGCTTTCTTT. Its protein product is CASSLPLGNTEAFF. The whole variable domain, filled in from reference TRBV5-1 and TRBJ1-1, reads KAGVTQTPRYLIKTRGQQVTLSCSPISGHRSVSWYQQTPGQGLQFLFEYFSETQRNKGNFPGRFSGRQFSNSRSEMNVSTLELGDSALYLCASSLPLGNTEAFFGQGTRLTVV.

The rearrangement links TRBV20-1 to TRBJ2-1; 10 bases align to TRBD2. This CDR3 is 12 amino acids long. Germline CDR1 DFQATT, CDR2 SNEGSKA (reference sequence). The ends lost 1 base at V and 10 bases at J; junction bases unmatched: 1. CDR3 residues: CSARAGLAEQFF. CDR3 nucleotides: TGCAGTGCTAGAGCGGGACTAGCGGAGCAGTTCTTC.

This chain links TRBV6-2 or TRBV6-3 with TRBJ2-5; D is undetermined. Per germline, CDR1 MNHEY and CDR2 SVGEGT. Trimming removed 2 bases at V and 3 bases at J, with 13 bases between. The CDR3 loop spans 15 amino acids. DNA for the CDR3: TGTGCCAGCAGTTACCTACCAGGAACCGAAGAGACCCAGTACTTC. It yields the protein CASSYLPGTEETQYF.

There are a few counts of this clonotype. V usage is TRBV20-1 and J usage is TRBJ1-5; TRBD1 is a possible D gene (5 bases). V lost 6 bases and J 1 base, leaving 13 bases between the germline ends. The V gene's germline CDR1 is DFQATT and CDR2 SNEGSKA (reference sequence). The CDR3 spans 14 residues. The DNA of the CDR3 is TGCAGTGCCAACCGGGACCCCAGCAATCAGCCCCAGCATTTT. It specifies CSANRDPSNQPQHF.

The CDR3 sequence is CSVATSVRGAFNEQFF. CDR3 coding DNA: TGCAGCGTTGCCACTTCCGTTCGGGGGGCTTTCAATGAGCAGTTCTTC. The genes are TRBV29-1 and TRBJ2-1; possibly TRBD2 for D (7 bases). Trimming shortened V by 4 bases and J by 6 bases, and 22 bases separated the two germline ends. CDR1 SQVTM and CDR2 ANQGSEA come from the germline V gene. This CDR3 contains 16 residues.

The V call is TRBV25-1, the J call TRBJ2-7; perhaps TRBD1 as D (6 bases). The CDR3 contains 13 residues. Trimming stripped 5 bases from V and 4 bases from J, with 12 bases between. CDR1 is MGHDK and CDR2 is SYGVNS in the germline V gene. In DNA form, the CDR3 reads TGTGCCAGCAGTTTCCGGGACAAGTACGAGCAGTACTTC. Residues: CASSFRDKYEQYF.

The rearrangement uses TRBV7-2 and TRBJ2-5; the D is unclear. The V end was cut by 1 base, the J end by 11 bases, with 17 bases between. The length of the CDR3 is 14 residues. Germline CDR1 is SGHTA and CDR2 is FQGNSA. The CDR3 sequence is CASSLVGAYNEQYF. The CDR3, as DNA: TGTGCCAGCAGCTTAGTCGGAGCTTACAATGAGCAGTACTTC.

This clonotype was picked up many times. This sequence joins TRBV29-1 and TRBJ1-2, with 8 bases identical to TRBD1. The ends lost 5 bases at V and 8 bases at J; junction bases unmatched: 1. The CDR3 consists of 10 residues. Germline loops: CDR1 SQVTM, CDR2 ANQGSEA. CDR3: CSVSGGGYTF. The CDR3 DNA follows: TGCAGCGTTTCAGGGGGCGGCTACACCTTC.

The rearrangement joins TRBV12-3 or TRBV12-4 to TRBJ2-5; 11 bases match TRBD2. The end of the DNA fits TRBJ2-7 better, so the J call may be wrong. CDR3 size: 15 residues. The CDR3 reads CASSFAGLAADEQYF. The CDR3 coding sequence is TGTGCCAGCAGTTTTGCGGGACTAGCGGCAGACGAGCAGTACTTC.